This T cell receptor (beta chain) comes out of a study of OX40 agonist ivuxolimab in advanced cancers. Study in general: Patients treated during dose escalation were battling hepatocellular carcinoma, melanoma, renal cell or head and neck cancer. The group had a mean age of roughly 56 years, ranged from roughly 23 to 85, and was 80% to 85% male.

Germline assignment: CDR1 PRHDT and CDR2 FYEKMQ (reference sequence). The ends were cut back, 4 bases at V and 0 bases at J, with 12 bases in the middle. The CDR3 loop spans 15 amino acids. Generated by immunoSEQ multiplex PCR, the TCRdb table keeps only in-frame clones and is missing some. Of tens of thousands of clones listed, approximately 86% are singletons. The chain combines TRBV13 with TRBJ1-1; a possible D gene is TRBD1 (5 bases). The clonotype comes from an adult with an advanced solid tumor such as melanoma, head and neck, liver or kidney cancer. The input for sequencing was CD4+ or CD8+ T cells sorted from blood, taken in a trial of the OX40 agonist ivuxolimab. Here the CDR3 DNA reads TGTGCCAGCAGCTCACACGGGGCCCTGAACACTGAAGCTTTCTTT. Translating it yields CASSSHGALNTEAFF.